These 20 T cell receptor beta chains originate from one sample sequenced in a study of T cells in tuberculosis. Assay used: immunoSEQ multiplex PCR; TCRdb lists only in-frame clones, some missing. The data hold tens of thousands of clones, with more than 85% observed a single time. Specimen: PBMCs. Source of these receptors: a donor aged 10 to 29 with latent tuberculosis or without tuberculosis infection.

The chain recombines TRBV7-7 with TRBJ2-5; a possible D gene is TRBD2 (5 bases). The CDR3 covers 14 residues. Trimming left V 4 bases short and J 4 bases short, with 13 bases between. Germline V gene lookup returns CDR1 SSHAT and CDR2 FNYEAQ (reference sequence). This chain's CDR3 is CASSYQGGGETQYF. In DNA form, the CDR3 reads TGTGCCAGCAGCTACCAAGGAGGAGGAGAGACCCAGTACTTC.

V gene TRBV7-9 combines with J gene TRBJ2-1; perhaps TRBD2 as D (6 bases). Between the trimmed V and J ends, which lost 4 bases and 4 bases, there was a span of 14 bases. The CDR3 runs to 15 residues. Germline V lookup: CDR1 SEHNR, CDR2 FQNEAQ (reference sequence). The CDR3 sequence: CASSSGVSKYNEQFF. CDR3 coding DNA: TGTGCCAGCAGCTCGGGGGTGTCAAAATACAATGAGCAGTTCTTC. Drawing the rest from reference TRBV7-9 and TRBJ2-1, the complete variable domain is DTGVSQNPRHKITKRGQNVTFRCDPISEHNRLYWYRQTLGQGPEFLTYFQNEAQLEKSRLLSDRFSAERPKGSFSTLEIQRTEQGDSAMYLCASSSGVSKYNEQFFGPGTRLTVL.

Here the CDR3 DNA reads TGTGCCAGCAGCCCAGGCCAGGTGAGATATGGCTACACCTTC. Protein: CASSPGQVRYGYTF. This rearrangement joins TRBV7-2 to TRBJ1-2; D is unresolved. Germline CDR1 reads SGHTA; CDR2 reads FQGNSA. The V end lost 5 bases, the J end lost 5 bases, and 15 bases lay between the germline ends. The CDR3 length is 14 residues.

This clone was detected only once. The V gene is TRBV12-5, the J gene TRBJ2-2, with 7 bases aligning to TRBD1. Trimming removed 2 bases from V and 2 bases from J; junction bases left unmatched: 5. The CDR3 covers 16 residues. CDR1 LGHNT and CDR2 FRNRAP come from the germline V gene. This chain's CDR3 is CASGLLRDRNTGELFF. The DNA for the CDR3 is TGTGCTAGTGGTTTGTTACGGGACAGAAACACCGGGGAGCTGTTTTTT. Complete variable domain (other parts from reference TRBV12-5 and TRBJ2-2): DARVTQTPRHKVTEMGQEVTMRCQPILGHNTVFWYRQTMMQGLELLAYFRNRAPLDDSGMPKDRFSAEMPDATLATLKIQPSEPRDSAVYFCASGLLRDRNTGELFFGEGSRLTVL.

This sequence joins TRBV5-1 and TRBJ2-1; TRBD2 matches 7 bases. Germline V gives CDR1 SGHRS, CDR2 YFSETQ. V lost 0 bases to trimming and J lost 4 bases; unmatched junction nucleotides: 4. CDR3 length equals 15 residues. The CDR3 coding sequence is TGCGCCAGCAGCTTGGGGCTAGCGGCGTACAATGAGCAGTTCTTC. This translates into CASSLGLAAYNEQFF.

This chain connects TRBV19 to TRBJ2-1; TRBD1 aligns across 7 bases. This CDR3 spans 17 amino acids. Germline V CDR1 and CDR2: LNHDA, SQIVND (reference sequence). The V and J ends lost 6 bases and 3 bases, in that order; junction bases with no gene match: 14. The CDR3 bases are TGTGCCAGTAGCCTCACCTTACACCGGGACAGCTACAATGAGCAGTTCTTC. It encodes CASSLTLHRDSYNEQFF.

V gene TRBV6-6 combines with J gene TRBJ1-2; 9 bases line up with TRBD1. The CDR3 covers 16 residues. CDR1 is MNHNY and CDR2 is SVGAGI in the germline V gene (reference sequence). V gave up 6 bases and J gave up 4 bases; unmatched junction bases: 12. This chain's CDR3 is CASSNLNRGRGYGYTF. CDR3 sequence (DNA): TGTGCCAGCAGCAATCTGAACAGGGGGCGCGGCTATGGCTACACCTTC.

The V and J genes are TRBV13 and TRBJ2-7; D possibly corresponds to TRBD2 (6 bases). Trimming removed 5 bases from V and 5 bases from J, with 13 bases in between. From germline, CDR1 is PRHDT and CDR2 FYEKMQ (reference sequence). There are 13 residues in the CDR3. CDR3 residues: CASSRRGSDEQYF. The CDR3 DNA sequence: TGTGCCAGCAGCCGCCGGGGGAGCGACGAGCAGTACTTC.

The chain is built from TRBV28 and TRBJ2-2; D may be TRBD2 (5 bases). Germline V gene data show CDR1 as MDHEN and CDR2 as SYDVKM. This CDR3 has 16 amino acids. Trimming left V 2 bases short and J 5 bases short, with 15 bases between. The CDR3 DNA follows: TGTGCCAGCAGTTTAGTGGAGGAAAAGGAAACCGGGGAGCTGTTTTTT. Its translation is CASSLVEEKETGELFF.

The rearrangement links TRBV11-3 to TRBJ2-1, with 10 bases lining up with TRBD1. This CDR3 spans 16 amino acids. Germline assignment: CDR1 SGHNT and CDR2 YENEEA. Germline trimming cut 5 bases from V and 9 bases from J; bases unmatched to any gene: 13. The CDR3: CASSQTRDRGSGEQFF. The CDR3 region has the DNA TGTGCCAGCAGCCAAACCCGGGACAGGGGAAGTGGTGAGCAGTTCTTC.

CDR3 residues: CASSPLGRDYGYTF. As DNA, the CDR3 is TGTGCCAGCAGCCCACTGGGCAGGGACTATGGCTACACCTTC. V usage is TRBV13 and J usage is TRBJ1-2, with D possibly being TRBD1 (5 bases). Trimming shortened V by 5 bases and J by 3 bases, and 13 bases separated the two germline ends. Looked up from germline, CDR1 is PRHDT and CDR2 is FYEKMQ (reference sequence). The CDR3 sequence is 14 residues long.

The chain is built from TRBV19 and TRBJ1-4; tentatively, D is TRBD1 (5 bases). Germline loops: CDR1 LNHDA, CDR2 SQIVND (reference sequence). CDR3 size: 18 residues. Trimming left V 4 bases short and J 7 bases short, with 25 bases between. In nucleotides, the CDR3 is TGTGCCAGTAGTACCCCCGACAGCAGATCCGGGTGGAGTGAAAAACTGTTTTTT. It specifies CASSTPDSRSGWSEKLFF.

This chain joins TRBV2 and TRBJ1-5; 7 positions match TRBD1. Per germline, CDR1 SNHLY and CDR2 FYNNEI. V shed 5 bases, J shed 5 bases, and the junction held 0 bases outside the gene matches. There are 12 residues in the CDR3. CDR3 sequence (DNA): TGTGCCAGCAGTACAGGGGATCAGCCCCAGCATTTT. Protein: CASSTGDQPQHF.

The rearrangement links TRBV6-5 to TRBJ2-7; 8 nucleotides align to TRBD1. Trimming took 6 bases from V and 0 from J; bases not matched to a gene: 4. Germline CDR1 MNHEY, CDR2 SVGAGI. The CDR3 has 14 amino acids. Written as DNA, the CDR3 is TGTGCCAGCAGGGACAGGGAAGCCTCCTACGAGCAGTACTTC. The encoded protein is CASRDREASYEQYF.

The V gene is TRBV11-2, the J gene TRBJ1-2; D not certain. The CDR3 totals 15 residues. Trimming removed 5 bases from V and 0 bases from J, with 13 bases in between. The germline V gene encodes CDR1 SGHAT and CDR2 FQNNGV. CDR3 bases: TGTGCCAGCAGCCAGTATTTTGCCCCTAACTATGGCTACACCTTC. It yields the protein CASSQYFAPNYGYTF.

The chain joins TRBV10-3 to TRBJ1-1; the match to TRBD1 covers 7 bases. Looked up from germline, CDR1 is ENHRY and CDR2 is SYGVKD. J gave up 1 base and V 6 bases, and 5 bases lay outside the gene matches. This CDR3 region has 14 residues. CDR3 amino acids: CAISRQGPNTEAFF. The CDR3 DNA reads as TGTGCCATCAGCCGACAGGGCCCGAACACTGAAGCTTTCTTT.

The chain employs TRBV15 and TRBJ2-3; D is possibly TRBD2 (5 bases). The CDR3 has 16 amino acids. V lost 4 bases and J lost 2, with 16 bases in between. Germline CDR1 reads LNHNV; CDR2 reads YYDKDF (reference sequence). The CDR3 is CATSTDEGAITDTQYF. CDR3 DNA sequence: TGTGCCACCAGCACCGACGAGGGTGCGATCACAGATACGCAGTATTTT. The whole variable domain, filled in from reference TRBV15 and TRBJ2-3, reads DAMVIQNPRYQVTQFGKPVTLSCSQTLNHNVMYWYQQKSSQAPKLLFHYYDKDFNNEADTPDNFQSRRPNTSFCFLDIRSPGLGDTAMYLCATSTDEGAITDTQYFGPGTRLTVL.

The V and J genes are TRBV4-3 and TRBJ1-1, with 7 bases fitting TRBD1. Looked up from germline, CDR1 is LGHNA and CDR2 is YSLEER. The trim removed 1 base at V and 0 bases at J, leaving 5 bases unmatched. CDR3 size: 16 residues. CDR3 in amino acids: CASSQGGQRMNTEAFF. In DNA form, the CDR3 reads TGCGCCAGCAGCCAAGGGGGACAGCGAATGAACACTGAAGCTTTCTTT.

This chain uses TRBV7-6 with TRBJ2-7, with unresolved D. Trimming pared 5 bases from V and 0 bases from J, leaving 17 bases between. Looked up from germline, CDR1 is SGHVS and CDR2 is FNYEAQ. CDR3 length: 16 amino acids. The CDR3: CASSPFGERSSYEQYF. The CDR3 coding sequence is TGTGCCAGCAGCCCCTTTGGAGAGCGCAGCTCCTACGAGCAGTACTTC.

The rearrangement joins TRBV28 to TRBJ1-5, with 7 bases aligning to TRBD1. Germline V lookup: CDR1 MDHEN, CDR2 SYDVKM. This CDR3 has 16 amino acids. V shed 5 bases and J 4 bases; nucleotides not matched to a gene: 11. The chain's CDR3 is CASSISNRGRNQPQHF. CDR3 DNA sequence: TGTGCCAGCAGTATCAGCAACAGGGGACGGAATCAGCCCCAGCATTTT.